The clone carrying this T cell receptor (beta chain) came up a few times. Its antigen is as yet unknown. The data stem from a study of cytomegalovirus exposure and HLA in healthy donors. The CDR3 has 17 residues. PCR was performed using 60 Vbeta and 13 Jbeta primers. Sequencing was performed with immunoSEQ multiplex PCR; in TCRdb, only in-frame clones are kept and a portion is missing. The table includes under 150,000 clones, about two thirds detected once. Whole-study results and caveats: Researchers reported in a later analysis that common viral pathogens appeared linked to several top clusters. Researchers reported in a later analysis that a missense DCLRE1C variant was tied to TCR beta V- and J-gene trimming. Accurate prediction of HLA-A and HLA-B alleles (for most subjects) was reportedly achieved from TCR beta sequences.

At the time of sampling, donors were nominally healthy, though unrecorded immune exposures were likely. The chain carries TRBV21-1 and TRBJ1-1. TRBV21-1 is annotated as a pseudogene. Material: PBMCs. The receptor was isolated from a woman aged 55-70 years in good health and CMV-seropositive. CDR3 amino acids: CASSPTPTGMTNTEAFF. The CDR3 DNA follows: TGTGCCAGCAGCCCAACCCCGACGGGGATGACGAACACTGAAGCTTTCTTT.